This T cell receptor (beta chain) was captured by sequencing in a study of spatial heterogeneity in lung cancer. The sample's time point: sample taken at primary tumor resection. Whole RNA obtained from tumor, nontumor lung or frozen PBMC underwent sequencing without sorting. MiXCR, applied by TCRdb to the 5' RACE reads, yields one record per CDR3 protein. Here the sample spans some 29,000 distinct CDR3 sequences, more than 8% being singletons. The CDR3 loop spans 21 amino acids. The germline CDR1 and CDR2 sequences are SNHLY and FYNNEI. The ends lost 2 bases at V and 0 bases at J; junction bases unmatched: 18.

The source was PBMCs, collected at surgery. This sequence was found in a female donor with early-stage non-small cell lung cancer. The gene calls are TRBV2 and TRBJ2-5, with 10 bases matching TRBD2. CDR3 region: CASSESGWFFLAGEYQETQYF. CDR3 DNA sequence: TGTGCCAGCAGTGAATCCGGATGGTTTTTTCTAGCGGGAGAGTACCAAGAGACCCAGTACTTC.